This TCR beta chain came from a study of blood T cell repertoires in COVID-19. In the study overall: The analysed material was cDNA or gDNA that came from T cells, B-cell-depleted T cells, or PBMCs.

The repertoire was sequenced with immunoSEQ multiplex PCR; TCRdb's copy has only in-frame clones and lacks some. The sample yields a few hundred thousand clones, less than 85% seen once. The CDR3 has 15 amino acids. Between the trimmed V and J ends, which lost 2 bases and 3 bases, there was a span of 11 bases. Germline V gene data show CDR1 as SGDLS and CDR2 as YYNGEE. This receptor was identified in a woman of 80 years or more with acute or convalescent COVID-19. This chain uses TRBV9 with TRBJ1-4; tentative D call: TRBD1 (6 bases). The sample taken for sequencing was peripheral blood. The CDR3, as DNA: TGTGCCAGCAGCGTGGCGAACAGGGCTAATGAAAAACTGTTTTTT. Protein sequence: CASSVANRANEKLFF.